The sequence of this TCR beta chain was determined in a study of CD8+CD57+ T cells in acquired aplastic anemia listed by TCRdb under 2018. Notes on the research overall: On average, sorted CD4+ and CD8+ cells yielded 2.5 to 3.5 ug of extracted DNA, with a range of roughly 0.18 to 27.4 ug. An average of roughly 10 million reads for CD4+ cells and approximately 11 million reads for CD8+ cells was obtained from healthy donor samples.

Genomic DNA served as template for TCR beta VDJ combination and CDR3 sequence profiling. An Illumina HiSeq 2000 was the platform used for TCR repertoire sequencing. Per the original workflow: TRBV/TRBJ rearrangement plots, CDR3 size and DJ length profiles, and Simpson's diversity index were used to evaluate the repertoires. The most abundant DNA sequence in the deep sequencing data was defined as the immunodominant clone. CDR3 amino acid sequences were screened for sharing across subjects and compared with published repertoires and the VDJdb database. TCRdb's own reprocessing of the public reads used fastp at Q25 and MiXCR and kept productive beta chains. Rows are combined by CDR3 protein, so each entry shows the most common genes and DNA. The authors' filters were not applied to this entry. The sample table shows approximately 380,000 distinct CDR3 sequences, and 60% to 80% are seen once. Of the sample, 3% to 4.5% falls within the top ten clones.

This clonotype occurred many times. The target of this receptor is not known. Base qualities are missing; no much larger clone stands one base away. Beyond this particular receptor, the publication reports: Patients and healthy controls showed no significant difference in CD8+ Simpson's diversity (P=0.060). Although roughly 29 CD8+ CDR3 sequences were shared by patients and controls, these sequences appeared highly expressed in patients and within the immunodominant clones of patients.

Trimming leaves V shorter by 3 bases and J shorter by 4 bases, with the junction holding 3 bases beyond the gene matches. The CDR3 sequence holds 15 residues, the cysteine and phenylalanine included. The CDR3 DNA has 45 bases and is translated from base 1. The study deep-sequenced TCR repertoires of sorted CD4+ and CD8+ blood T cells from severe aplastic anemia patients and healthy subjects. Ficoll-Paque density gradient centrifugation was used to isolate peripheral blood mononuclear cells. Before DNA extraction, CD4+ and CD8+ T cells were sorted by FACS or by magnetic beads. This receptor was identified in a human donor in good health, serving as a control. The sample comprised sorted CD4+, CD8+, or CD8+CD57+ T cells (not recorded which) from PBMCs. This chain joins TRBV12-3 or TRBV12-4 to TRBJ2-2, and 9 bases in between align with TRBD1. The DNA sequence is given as TGTGCCAGCAGTTTCGGGACAGGGTCCACCGGGGAGCTGTTTTTT. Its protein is CASSFGTGSTGELFF.